The clone carrying this TCR gamma chain appeared a few times. The target antigen is unknown. Germline-derived CDR1 and CDR2 are EGSNGY and YDSYNSKV. V shed 6 bases, J shed 10 bases, and the junction held 8 bases outside the gene matches. The CDR3 has 12 amino acids. The data were obtained in a study of Vδ1+ human thymocytes. Whole-study results and caveats: Thymic TRG and TRD repertoires appeared highly polyclonal.

RNA was extracted from the cells and then reverse transcribed. Pooled V-gene forward primers with one constant-region reverse primer generated the CDR3 amplicons by multiplex PCR. TCRdb reprocessed the multiplex PCR reads through CATT. Here the sample spans approximately 40,000 gamma-chain clones, around 20% being singletons. The receptor comes from a girl under two years old who had congenital heart surgery. Sequenced material: Vdelta1+ gamma-delta thymocytes from the thymus. The subset: FACS-sorted CD3+ TCRalphabeta- TCRVdelta1+ TCRVdelta2- thymocytes. V and J are TRGV2 and TRGJP2. Here the CDR3 reads CATWSRGWIKTF. The DNA of the CDR3 is TGTGCCACCTGGTCCCGGGGTTGGATCAAGACGTTT.